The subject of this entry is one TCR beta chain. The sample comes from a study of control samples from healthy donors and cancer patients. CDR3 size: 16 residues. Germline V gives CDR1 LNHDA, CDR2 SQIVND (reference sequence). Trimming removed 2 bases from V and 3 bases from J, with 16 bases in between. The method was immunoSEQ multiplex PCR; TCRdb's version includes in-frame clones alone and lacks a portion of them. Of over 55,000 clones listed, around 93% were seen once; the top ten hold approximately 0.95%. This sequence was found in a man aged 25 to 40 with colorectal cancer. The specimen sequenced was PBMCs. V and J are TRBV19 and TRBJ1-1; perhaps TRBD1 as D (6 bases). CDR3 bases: TGTGCCAGTAGTATAAAGGGGGGCAACCGTCACACTGAAGCTTTCTTT. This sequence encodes CASSIKGGNRHTEAFF.